This T cell receptor beta chain was captured in a study of blood T cell repertoires in COVID-19. Study context: Italy, Spain and the United States were the sources of the convalescent and acute COVID-19 samples. T cells, B-cell-depleted T cells, or PBMCs supplied cDNA or gDNA.

Seattle enrolled patients during active infection and tracked them longitudinally. This table comes from immunoSEQ multiplex PCR, and its TCRdb copy is limited to in-frame clones, with some not included. Seen here are a few hundred thousand clones, about four fifths observed once, and the top ten hold 15% to 17%. This clonotype was sampled from a person aged 70 to 85 with COVID-19, enrolled during active disease. The sequenced sample consisted of peripheral blood.

The CDR3 DNA follows: TGTGCCAGCAGCCCTCAGGTGGCGTCGGGAGGGGACCCTCGGGACACTGAAGCTTTCTTT. Its translation is CASSPQVASGGDPRDTEAFF. This chain joins TRBV3-1 (or the pseudogene TRBV3-2) and TRBJ1-1; possible D gene TRBD1, 5 bases. Germline V gene lookup returns CDR1 LGHDT and CDR2 YNNKEL (reference sequence). The germline V and J ends were trimmed by 4 bases and 3 bases, with 30 bases remaining between them. CDR3 length: 20 amino acids.